This passage covers 29 T cell receptor beta chains from one sample sequenced in a study of T-cell reconstitution after alpha-beta-depleted transplantation in children. Researchers prepared the TCRbeta library using unique molecular identifiers, the study reports. Each CDR3 protein gets one entry after TCRdb re-called the PCR reads with MiXCR. The sample shows some 350,000 distinct CDR3 sequences, about 9.4% of them seen only once. Specimen: PBMCs from the stem cell graft donor, collected from the stem cell graft. The receptors were sampled from a human donor who donated a stem cell graft to a child with acute lymphoblastic leukemia.

This clonotype came up a few times. This chain connects TRBV12-5 to TRBJ2-2; TRBD2 aligns across 11 bases. CDR1 is LGHNT and CDR2 is FRNRAP in the germline V gene. CDR3 length equals 18 residues. V lost 11 bases and J lost 4; bases outside the gene matches: 18. The CDR3 sequence is CAPLARKLAGVSTGELFF. CDR3 coding DNA: TGTGCTCCCCTCGCACGCAAACTAGCGGGAGTGAGCACCGGGGAGCTGTTTTTT.

The sample holds many counts of this clonotype. The chain has TRBV5-8 and TRBJ2-7, with 7 bases identical to TRBD1. This CDR3 has 13 residues. V lost 2 bases and J lost 5; bases outside the gene matches: 4. Germline CDR1 is SGHTS and CDR2 is YDEGEE. CDR3 region: CASSLGRGNEQYF. In nucleotides, the CDR3 is TGTGCCAGCAGCTTAGGCAGGGGGAACGAGCAGTACTTC.

This clonotype turned up a few times. V is TRBV27 and J is TRBJ1-2, with D hard to call. CDR1 MNHEY and CDR2 SMNVEV come from the germline V gene (reference sequence). V shed 2 bases and J shed 4 bases, with 8 bases lying between them. The CDR3 contains 13 residues. Here the CDR3 DNA reads TGTGCCAGCAGTTTAACGGGATCCTATGGCTACACCTTC. It specifies CASSLTGSYGYTF.

This clonotype was observed at least ten times. The chain carries TRBV7-2 and TRBJ2-5, with 10 bases lining up with TRBD2. CDR1 is SGHTA and CDR2 is FQGNSA in the germline V gene. Germline trimming cut 5 bases from V and 5 bases from J; bases unmatched to any gene: 5. The CDR3 runs 14 residues. CDR3: CASSASSGRETQYF. The CDR3 nucleotides are TGTGCCAGCAGCGCCAGTAGCGGGAGGGAGACCCAGTACTTC.

The chain joins TRBV11-2 to TRBJ2-7; D is possibly TRBD2 (6 bases). CDR3 length: 16 amino acids. Trimming removed 5 bases at V and 2 bases at J, with 19 bases between. Germline values: CDR1 SGHAT, CDR2 FQNNGV. In DNA form, the CDR3 reads TGTGCCAGCAGCCCCAAGGGCGGAGGGAGGACCTACGAGCAGTACTTC. It is translated as CASSPKGGGRTYEQYF.

The gene calls are TRBV29-1 and TRBJ2-1; 8 nucleotides agree with TRBD2. In germline, CDR1 is SQVTM, CDR2 ANQGSEA. Losses at the gene ends were 1 base for V and 3 bases for J; bases not matched to a gene: 8. There are 16 residues in the CDR3. In DNA form, the CDR3 reads TGCAGCGTTGAAGTCGGAGCGGGAGAGCGCTACAATGAGCAGTTCTTC. This gives the protein CSVEVGAGERYNEQFF.

The chain links TRBV5-1 to TRBJ1-2; 12 bases agree with TRBD1. Losses at the gene ends were 5 bases for V and 8 bases for J; bases not matched to a gene: 4. CDR3 length: 13 residues. CDR1 is SGHRS and CDR2 is YFSETQ in the germline V gene. Here the CDR3 reads CASRGQGAPGYTF. The CDR3 DNA follows: TGCGCCAGCAGGGGACAGGGGGCGCCCGGCTACACCTTC.

V gene TRBV5-1 combines with J gene TRBJ1-4, with 7 bases fitting TRBD1. The germline V gene encodes CDR1 SGHRS and CDR2 YFSETQ. CDR3 length: 15 residues. The V gene end was trimmed by 1 base and the J gene end by 0 bases; junction bases not matched to a gene: 0. The CDR3: CASSLQGATNEKLFF. The CDR3, as DNA: TGCGCCAGCAGCTTGCAGGGGGCAACTAATGAAAAACTGTTTTTT. The variable domain in full, completed from reference TRBV5-1 and TRBJ1-4, reads KAGVTQTPRYLIKTRGQQVTLSCSPISGHRSVSWYQQTPGQGLQFLFEYFSETQRNKGNFPGRFSGRQFSNSRSEMNVSTLELGDSALYLCASSLQGATNEKLFFGSGTQLSVL.

This chain links TRBV20-1 with TRBJ2-4; TRBD2 matches 8 bases. This CDR3 contains 15 residues. Germline assignment: CDR1 DFQATT and CDR2 SNEGSKA (reference sequence). V was pared by 6 bases and J by 0 bases, with 7 bases of the junction left unmatched. DNA for the CDR3: TGCAGTGCGCACCTAGCGGGCCTAGCCAAAAACATTCAGTACTTC. Protein: CSAHLAGLAKNIQYF.

The CDR3: CASSWGDKETQYF. The CDR3 nucleotides are TGTGCCAGCAGCTGGGGGGACAAGGAGACCCAGTACTTC. This sequence joins TRBV7-9 and TRBJ2-5; the D call may be TRBD1 or TRBD2 (6 bases each). The CDR3 sequence is 13 residues long. The V and J ends lost 4 bases and 5 bases respectively, with 11 bases between them. Germline V gives CDR1 SEHNR, CDR2 FQNEAQ (reference sequence).

This clonotype was counted ten times or more. The chain employs TRBV6-1 and TRBJ2-3; TRBD1 matches at 7 bases. Per germline, CDR1 MNHNS and CDR2 SASEGT. With V trimmed by 7 bases and J by 8 bases, 12 bases remained unmatched. The CDR3 has 14 residues. The CDR3 bases are TGTGCCAGCACCCACCAAGGGGGCCGGGCTACGCAGTATTTT. Residues: CASTHQGGRATQYF.

This clonotype was recorded at least ten times. The chain couples TRBV11-2 to TRBJ1-1; D not resolved. This CDR3 spans 13 amino acids. Germline V gene lookup returns CDR1 SGHAT and CDR2 FQNNGV. Trimming left V 5 bases short and J 3 bases short, with 10 bases between. CDR3 residues: CASSSGRYTEAFF. The CDR3 nucleotides are TGTGCCAGCAGCAGTGGACGGTACACTGAAGCTTTCTTT.

This clonotype was picked up many times. J is TRBJ2-7 and V is TRBV3-1, with no clear D. Trimming removed 4 bases at V and 3 bases at J, with 16 bases between. Germline loops: CDR1 LGHDT, CDR2 YNNKEL (reference sequence). The CDR3 consists of 15 residues. In nucleotides, the CDR3 is TGTGCCAGCAGCCCTTATGGATTCGGAAACTACGAGCAGTACTTC. The encoded protein is CASSPYGFGNYEQYF.

This clonotype was observed a handful of times. This chain links TRBV6-1 with TRBJ1-4; possible D gene TRBD1, 5 bases. V gave up 6 bases and J gave up 0 bases, with 11 bases separating them. Germline V CDR1 and CDR2: MNHNS, SASEGT. The CDR3 has 15 amino acids. CDR3 region: CASSGTDPTNEKLFF. DNA for the CDR3: TGTGCCAGCAGCGGGACGGACCCAACTAATGAAAAACTGTTTTTT.

The DNA for the CDR3 is TGTGCCAGCAGTTTAGGGGACAGTAGCACAGATACGCAGTATTTT. This codes for CASSLGDSSTDTQYF. J is TRBJ2-3 and V is TRBV12-3 or TRBV12-4; 7 nucleotides line up with TRBD1. CDR3 length: 15 residues. The junction had 1 base not matched to a gene; V was cut back by 1 base and J by 0 bases.

The chain uses TRBV7-6 and TRBJ2-2; TRBD2 aligns across 11 bases. The germline V gene encodes CDR1 SGHVS and CDR2 FNYEAQ. The CDR3 loop spans 15 amino acids. V trimming: 3 bases; J trimming: 6 bases; junction bases outside the gene matches: 3. CDR3 loop: CASSFGLAGAGELFF. CDR3 bases: TGTGCCAGCAGCTTCGGACTAGCGGGTGCCGGGGAGCTGTTTTTT.

This clonotype was seen at least ten times. The chain combines TRBV4-2 with TRBJ2-1, with D unresolved. This CDR3 region has 16 residues. CDR1 is LGHNA, CDR2 YNFKEQ, per germline. V dropped 4 bases and J dropped 6 bases, with 19 bases sitting between them. The CDR3 DNA is TGTGCCAGCAGCCGCGACTCCCCGGTTGGTGGCAATGAGCAGTTCTTC. Protein sequence: CASSRDSPVGGNEQFF.

The V gene is TRBV7-3, the J gene TRBJ2-5; possible D gene TRBD1, 6 bases. V lost 4 bases and J lost 4, with 10 bases in between. From germline, CDR1 is SGHTA and CDR2 FQGTGA. CDR3 length: 13 residues. The CDR3 sequence is CASSWDIGETQYF. For the CDR3, the DNA is TGTGCCAGCAGCTGGGACATCGGAGAGACCCAGTACTTC.

The V gene is TRBV12-3 or TRBV12-4, the J gene TRBJ2-2, with TRBD1 matching over 9 bases. V was pared by 6 bases and J by 4 bases, with 9 bases of the junction left unmatched. The CDR3 runs 16 residues. Here the CDR3 DNA reads TGTGCCAGCAGCTTGGGACAGGGAGGGTTCACCGGGGAGCTGTTTTTT. It specifies CASSLGQGGFTGELFF.

A few counts support this clonotype. The gene calls are TRBV3-1 and TRBJ2-5, with 12 bases aligning to TRBD2. Germline-derived CDR1 and CDR2 are LGHDT and YNNKEL (reference sequence). Trimming removed 3 bases from V and 3 bases from J; junction bases left unmatched: 5. This CDR3 has 16 residues. In nucleotides, the CDR3 is TGTGCCAGCAGCCAGAAACTAGCGGGAGGCGAAGAGACCCAGTACTTC. Its protein is CASSQKLAGGEETQYF.

This clonotype came up a few times. The V and J genes are TRBV5-1 and TRBJ2-3, with 9 bases matching TRBD2. The J segment lost 4 bases and the V segment lost 4 bases, leaving 7 bases of the junction unmatched. The CDR3 runs 15 residues. Germline CDR1 SGHRS, CDR2 YFSETQ. The DNA of the CDR3 is TGCGCCAGCAGCACGCAAGGGACTAGCTCAGATACGCAGTATTTT. Translating it yields CASSTQGTSSDTQYF.

The rearrangement links TRBV5-1 to TRBJ1-2; unclear D gene. Trimming took 0 bases from V and 1 from J, leaving 7 bases between them. CDR1 is SGHRS and CDR2 is YFSETQ in the germline V gene. The CDR3 consists of 14 residues. CDR3 DNA: TGCGCCAGCAGCTTGGAAGGGTATAACTATGGCTACACCTTC. This translates into CASSLEGYNYGYTF. Using reference TRBV5-1 and TRBJ1-2 for the parts outside the CDR3, the full variable domain is KAGVTQTPRYLIKTRGQQVTLSCSPISGHRSVSWYQQTPGQGLQFLFEYFSETQRNKGNFPGRFSGRQFSNSRSEMNVSTLELGDSALYLCASSLEGYNYGYTFGSGTRLTVV.

The rearrangement links TRBV4-3 to TRBJ2-1; 11 bases fit TRBD2. Per germline, CDR1 LGHNA and CDR2 YSLEER. Germline trimming cut 0 bases from V and 6 bases from J; bases unmatched to any gene: 10. The CDR3 sequence is 18 residues long. The CDR3 loop is CASSQDGLAGGRLNEQFF. In DNA form, the CDR3 reads TGCGCCAGCAGCCAAGATGGGTTAGCGGGAGGGCGTCTCAATGAGCAGTTCTTC.

This clonotype was counted between two and nine times. This chain joins TRBV28 and TRBJ2-7; TRBD1 might be the D (5 bases). The V gene lost 6 bases and the J gene lost 2 bases, with 17 bases spanning the gap. This CDR3 comprises 15 residues. CDR1 is MDHEN, CDR2 SYDVKM, per germline. Written as DNA, the CDR3 is TGTGCCAGCAGACCCCCCGCGACAGTTACCTACGAGCAGTACTTC. This translates into CASRPPATVTYEQYF.

The rearrangement uses TRBV5-4 and TRBJ2-1; the match to TRBD2 covers 9 bases. This CDR3 is 17 amino acids long. Per the germline V gene, CDR1 is SGHNT and CDR2 is YYREEE (reference sequence). The V gene end was trimmed by 0 bases and the J gene end by 4 bases; junction bases not matched to a gene: 8. CDR3 nucleotides: TGTGCCAGCAGCTTGGGCGGGAGGGCCTATCCTTACAATGAGCAGTTCTTC. Residues: CASSLGGRAYPYNEQFF.

The chain combines TRBV7-3 with TRBJ2-5; 10 nucleotides agree with TRBD1. Germline V gene data show CDR1 as SGHTA and CDR2 as FQGTGA. Trimming cost V 5 bases and J 4 bases; bases outside gene matches: 4. CDR3 length equals 14 residues. The CDR3 sequence: CASSRDRGSETQYF. The CDR3 DNA follows: TGTGCCAGCAGCAGGGACAGGGGTTCAGAGACCCAGTACTTC. Full variable domain (missing parts from reference TRBV7-3 and TRBJ2-5): GAGVSQTPSNKVTEKGKYVELRCDPISGHTALYWYRQSLGQGPEFLIYFQGTGAADDSGLPNDRFFAVRPEGSVSTLKIQRTERGDSAVYLCASSRDRGSETQYFGPGTRLLVL.

The sample holds a few counts of this clonotype. The chain has TRBV4-3 and TRBJ2-1; 7 bases are a match to TRBD2. Per germline, CDR1 LGHNA and CDR2 YSLEER. This CDR3 has 16 residues. V lost 0 bases, J lost 2 bases, and 4 bases stayed unmatched. The DNA for the CDR3 is TGCGCCAGCAGCCAAGAGGCTAGCGGAGCCTACAATGAGCAGTTCTTC. Protein: CASSQEASGAYNEQFF.

The chain employs TRBV4-1 and TRBJ2-3; possible D gene TRBD2, 5 bases. The germline V and J ends were trimmed by 2 bases and 6 bases, with 6 bases remaining between them. Germline-derived CDR1 and CDR2 are MGHRA and YSYEKL. This CDR3 has 12 amino acids. The CDR3 bases are TGCGCCAGCAGCCAAAGGGAGGATACGCAGTATTTT. Translation: CASSQREDTQYF.

This clonotype was counted between two and nine times. The J gene is TRBJ2-3, the V gene TRBV4-1; 7 positions match TRBD1. The CDR3 runs 14 residues. The V gene's germline CDR1 is MGHRA and CDR2 YSYEKL. V was pared by 4 bases and J by 5 bases, with 6 bases of the junction left unmatched. The CDR3 DNA is TGCGCCAGCAGCCCAGACAGGGCGGGAGATACGCAGTATTTT. The encoded protein is CASSPDRAGDTQYF.